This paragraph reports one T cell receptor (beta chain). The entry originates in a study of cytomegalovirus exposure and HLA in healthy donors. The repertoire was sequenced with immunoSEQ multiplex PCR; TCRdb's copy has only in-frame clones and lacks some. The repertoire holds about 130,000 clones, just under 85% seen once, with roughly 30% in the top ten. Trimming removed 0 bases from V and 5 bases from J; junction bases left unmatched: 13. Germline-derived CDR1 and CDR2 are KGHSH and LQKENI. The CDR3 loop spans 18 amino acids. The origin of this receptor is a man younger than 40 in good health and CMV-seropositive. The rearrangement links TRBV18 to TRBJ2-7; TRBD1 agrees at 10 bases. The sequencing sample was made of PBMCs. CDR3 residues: CASSPPLSPGQGINEQYF. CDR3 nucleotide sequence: TGTGCCAGCTCACCACCGCTAAGCCCGGGACAGGGGATAAACGAGCAGTACTTC.